The 17 T cell receptor beta chains below all came from one sample that was sequenced in a study of CD8+CD57+ T cells in acquired aplastic anemia. The template for TCR beta VDJ and CDR3 sequence profiling was genomic DNA. TCRdb re-analysed the reads in MiXCR, keeping a single row per CDR3 protein. The repertoire holds more than 150,000 distinct CDR3 sequences, with approximately 48% as singletons. Patients chosen for sequencing had shown CD8+CD57+ cell expansion by flow cytometry. The sample comprised sorted CD4+, CD8+, or CD8+CD57+ T cells (not recorded which) from PBMCs. These receptors all come from a human donor with aplastic anemia.

V and J are TRBV7-3 and TRBJ2-7, with 8 bases matching TRBD1. The V gene's germline CDR1 is SGHTA and CDR2 FQGTGA. V was pared by 2 bases and J by 5 bases, with 5 bases of the junction left unmatched. The length of the CDR3 is 14 residues. CDR3 DNA sequence: TGTGCCAGCAGCTTAGGACAGGGTGCTGACGAGCAGTACTTC. Protein sequence: CASSLGQGADEQYF. The variable domain in full, completed from reference TRBV7-3 and TRBJ2-7, reads GAGVSQTPSNKVTEKGKYVELRCDPISGHTALYWYRQSLGQGPEFLIYFQGTGAADDSGLPNDRFFAVRPEGSVSTLKIQRTERGDSAVYLCASSLGQGADEQYFGPGTRLTVT.

The chain combines TRBV5-1 with TRBJ1-3; the D gene is possibly TRBD1 (6 bases). Germline V gene lookup returns CDR1 SGHRS and CDR2 YFSETQ. V lost 0 bases and J 6 bases, leaving 13 bases between the germline ends. The CDR3 extends over 15 amino acids. CDR3 residues: CASSLEGDWINTIYF. Written as DNA, the CDR3 is TGCGCCAGCAGCTTGGAGGGGGACTGGATAAACACCATATATTTT.

This sequence joins TRBV11-2 and TRBJ1-1; D possibly corresponds to TRBD1 (6 bases). Germline CDR1 and CDR2: SGHAT and FQNNGV. The V end was cut by 0 bases, the J end by 0 bases, with 8 bases between. The CDR3 is made up of 15 amino acids. The DNA for the CDR3 is TGTGCCAGCAGCTTAGAGGGGGCTATGAACACTGAAGCTTTCTTT. Translation: CASSLEGAMNTEAFF. The complete variable domain, with remaining parts taken from reference TRBV11-2 and TRBJ1-1, reads EAGVAQSPRYKIIEKRQSVAFWCNPISGHATLYWYQQILGQGPKLLIQFQNNGVVDDSQLPKDRFSAERLKGVDSTLKIQPAKLEDSAVYLCASSLEGAMNTEAFFGQGTRLTVV.

At least ten counts were recorded for this clonotype. J is TRBJ1-2 and V is TRBV19; D not resolved. CDR3 length: 13 residues. CDR1 LNHDA and CDR2 SQIVND come from the germline V gene (reference sequence). V was cut by 4 bases and J by 6 bases, with 12 bases left in between. In nucleotides, the CDR3 is TGTGCCAGTAGTACACAAGCTGTTCATGGCTACACCTTC. Translated, it gives CASSTQAVHGYTF.

The DNA of the CDR3 is TGTGCCAGCAGCTTGGCAGGTAGCGGGGGTAACACCGGGGAGCTGTTTTTT. Amino acid sequence: CASSLAGSGGNTGELFF. This chain joins TRBV5-4 and TRBJ2-2; the match to TRBD2 covers 9 bases. The V gene end was trimmed by 0 bases and the J gene end by 2 bases; junction bases not matched to a gene: 5. The CDR3 length is 17 residues. CDR1 is SGHNT, CDR2 YYREEE, per germline (reference sequence).

CDR3 sequence (DNA): TGTGCCAGACGGGGCACGTCTGGGGCCAACGTCCTGACTTTC. Translation: CARRGTSGANVLTF. The chain couples TRBV2 to TRBJ2-6, with D tentatively TRBD1 or TRBD2 (5 bases each). Trimming removed 9 bases from V and 1 base from J, with 10 bases in between. The germline V gene has CDR1 SNHLY and CDR2 FYNNEI. This CDR3 spans 14 amino acids.

CDR3 region: CASPAGQGGYGYTF. CDR3 DNA sequence: TGTGCCAGCCCAGCAGGGCAGGGGGGCTATGGCTACACCTTC. The chain recombines TRBV2 with TRBJ1-2; 7 nucleotides align to TRBD1. The CDR3 is made up of 14 amino acids. In germline, CDR1 is SNHLY, CDR2 FYNNEI. Losses at the gene ends were 8 bases for V and 4 bases for J; bases not matched to a gene: 10. Supplemented by reference TRBV2 and TRBJ1-2, the full variable domain reads EPEVTQTPSHQVTQMGQEVILRCVPISNHLYFYWYRQILGQKVEFLVSFYNNEISEKSEIFDDQFSVERPDGSNFTLKIRSTKLEDSAMYFCASPAGQGGYGYTFGSGTRLTVV.

This clonotype was seen ten or more times. V is TRBV7-8 and J is TRBJ2-7; the D is unclear. V was clipped by 5 bases and J by 5 bases, with 16 bases between them. Germline-derived CDR1 and CDR2 are SGHVS and FQNEAQ. The CDR3 totals 14 residues. CDR3 in amino acids: CASSKPGLSHEQYF. CDR3 DNA sequence: TGTGCCAGCAGCAAGCCGGGCCTGTCCCACGAGCAGTACTTC. The variable domain in full, completed from reference TRBV7-8 and TRBJ2-7, reads GAGVSQSPRYKVAKRGQDVALRCDPISGHVSLFWYQQALGQGPEFLTYFQNEAQLDKSGLPSDRFFAERPEGSVSTLKIQRTQQEDSAVYLCASSKPGLSHEQYFGPGTRLTVT.

This chain links TRBV29-1 with TRBJ2-7; 8 nucleotides line up with TRBD1. In germline, CDR1 is SQVTM, CDR2 ANQGSEA. CDR3 length: 14 residues. V lost 7 bases, J lost 2 bases, and 10 bases stayed unmatched. CDR3 loop: CSADPGQAAYEQYF. In DNA form, the CDR3 reads TGCAGCGCCGACCCGGGACAGGCAGCCTACGAGCAGTACTTC.

This clonotype came up a few times. The V call is TRBV19, the J call TRBJ1-1, with D possibly being TRBD1 (5 bases). Germline CDR1 is LNHDA and CDR2 is SQIVND (reference sequence). Trimming pared 8 bases from V and 4 bases from J, leaving 14 bases between. This CDR3 contains 13 residues. CDR3 in amino acids: CASVRVRGTEAFF. The CDR3 DNA follows: TGTGCCAGTGTCAGGGTTAGGGGCACTGAAGCTTTCTTT. Together with reference TRBV19 and TRBJ1-1, the CDR3 gives the full variable domain: DGGITQSPKYLFRKEGQNVTLSCEQNLNHDAMYWYRQDPGQGLRLIYYSQIVNDFQKGDIAEGYSVSREKKESFPLTVTSAQKNPTAFYLCASVRVRGTEAFFGQGTRLTVV.

This clonotype was recorded many times. V and J are TRBV7-9 and TRBJ2-3; D is perhaps TRBD2 (6 bases). Trimming removed 5 bases at V and 0 bases at J, with 15 bases between. The CDR3 is 16 residues long. Germline CDR1 reads SEHNR; CDR2 reads FQNEAQ (reference sequence). The CDR3 region has the DNA TGTGCCAGCAGCCCGTACTCCGGGACTAGCACAGATACGCAGTATTTT. Translation: CASSPYSGTSTDTQYF. The complete variable domain, with remaining parts taken from reference TRBV7-9 and TRBJ2-3, reads DTGVSQNPRHKITKRGQNVTFRCDPISEHNRLYWYRQTLGQGPEFLTYFQNEAQLEKSRLLSDRFSAERPKGSFSTLEIQRTEQGDSAMYLCASSPYSGTSTDTQYFGPGTRLTVL.

The table lists this clonotype with many counts. This chain joins TRBV6-1 and TRBJ1-5; the D is unclear. V shed 5 bases and J shed 1 base, with 9 bases lying between them. Germline V gene lookup returns CDR1 MNHNS and CDR2 SASEGT. This CDR3 region has 14 residues. The CDR3 reads CASSSGSSNQPQHF. The DNA of the CDR3 is TGTGCCAGCAGTTCGGGTTCCAGCAATCAGCCCCAGCATTTT.

This clonotype was recorded a few times. This chain links TRBV15 with TRBJ2-5; D ambiguous. Looked up from germline, CDR1 is LNHNV and CDR2 is YYDKDF (reference sequence). With 0 bases removed from V and 5 bases from J, the gap between germline ends came to 16 bases. The CDR3 contains 16 residues. DNA for the CDR3: TGTGCCACCAGCAGAGATTACAGCATCCACGGGGAGACCCAGTACTTC. It translates to CATSRDYSIHGETQYF.

This clonotype occurred once. V is TRBV7-9 and J is TRBJ2-5; 11 nucleotides match TRBD1. This CDR3 region has 15 residues. V was clipped by 5 bases and J by 5 bases; unmatched bases: 7. Germline CDR1 and CDR2: SEHNR and FQNEAQ (reference sequence). Here the CDR3 reads CASSPGQGAAETQYF. The CDR3 region has the DNA TGTGCCAGCAGCCCAGGACAGGGGGCCGCGGAGACCCAGTACTTC.

This chain connects TRBV2 to TRBJ2-3; TRBD1 agrees at 7 bases. Trimming took 7 bases from V and 4 from J; bases not matched to a gene: 11. Germline V lookup: CDR1 SNHLY, CDR2 FYNNEI. This CDR3 contains 15 residues. The CDR3 protein is CASNGTVPNADTQYF. The CDR3 DNA reads TGTGCCAGCAACGGGACAGTTCCAAACGCAGATACGCAGTATTTT.

This clonotype was seen a handful of times. The gene calls are TRBV6-5 and TRBJ2-3, with 8 bases matching TRBD1. J was trimmed by 4 bases and V by 2 bases; bases with no gene match: 8. The CDR3 extends over 16 amino acids. Per the germline V gene, CDR1 is MNHEY and CDR2 is SVGAGI. The CDR3 spells CASSYGTGILPDTQYF. As DNA, the CDR3 is TGTGCCAGCAGTTACGGGACAGGAATTCTCCCAGATACGCAGTATTTT.

The chain combines TRBV20-1 with TRBJ2-1, with 7 bases fitting TRBD1. Germline V lookup: CDR1 DFQATT, CDR2 SNEGSKA (reference sequence). The CDR3 totals 13 residues. The junction had 9 bases not matched to a gene; V was cut back by 6 bases and J by 7 bases. The CDR3 DNA follows: TGCAGTGCCCAGGGGGAAGGCGCAAATGAGCAGTTCTTC. It specifies CSAQGEGANEQFF.